Presented here are 10 T cell receptor beta chains from one specimen sequenced in a study of CD8 T cells in Susac syndrome. With random hexamers, reverse transcription was performed on roughly 0.45 to 1 ug of RNA. TCRdb analysed the immunoSEQ multiplex PCR reads with MiXCR anew, one entry per CDR3 protein. This sample has under 85,000 distinct CDR3 sequences, with over 85% found just once. Sequenced sample: CD8+ T cells from PBMCs. All receptors come from a human donor with multiple sclerosis.

The chain couples TRBV9 to TRBJ1-4, with a possible D match to TRBD1 (5 bases). This CDR3 has 15 amino acids. Germline CDR1 reads SGDLS; CDR2 reads YYNGEE. Between the trimmed V and J ends, which lost 3 bases and 7 bases, there was a span of 16 bases. CDR3 coding DNA: TGTGCCAGCAGCGCCGGCGGGGGATCGGGTGAAAAACTGTTTTTT. This gives the protein CASSAGGGSGEKLFF.

The rearrangement uses TRBV28 and TRBJ2-2; 7 bases map to TRBD1. The CDR3 runs to 15 residues. The germline V gene encodes CDR1 MDHEN and CDR2 SYDVKM. V was clipped by 6 bases and J by 5 bases; unmatched bases: 9. This CDR3 is CASSEGAGETGELFF. For the CDR3, the DNA is TGTGCCAGCAGCGAGGGGGCCGGAGAGACCGGGGAGCTGTTTTTT.

The chain combines TRBV29-1 with TRBJ2-1, with a tentative D call TRBD2 (5 bases). V lost 7 bases, J lost 0 bases, and 7 bases lay in between. The CDR3 covers 12 residues. Germline CDR1 reads SQVTM; CDR2 reads ANQGSEA. The CDR3 is CSGESSYNEQFF. The CDR3 coding sequence is TGCAGCGGGGAGAGCTCCTACAATGAGCAGTTCTTC.

The chain uses TRBV15 and TRBJ2-7, with TRBD2 matching 12 bases. CDR1 and CDR2 from the germline V gene are LNHNV and YYDKDF (reference sequence). Unmatched junction bases numbered 9, after V lost 5 bases and J lost 7 bases. The CDR3 is made up of 15 amino acids. This CDR3 is CATSARLAGVWEQYF. CDR3 DNA: TGTGCCACCAGCGCCCGACTAGCGGGAGTCTGGGAGCAGTACTTC. Full variable domain (rest looked up from reference TRBV15 and TRBJ2-7): DAMVIQNPRYQVTQFGKPVTLSCSQTLNHNVMYWYQQKSSQAPKLLFHYYDKDFNNEADTPDNFQSRRPNTSFCFLDIRSPGLGDTAMYLCATSARLAGVWEQYFGPGTRLTVT.

V gene TRBV20-1 combines with J gene TRBJ2-3, with TRBD2 identical over 10 bases. This CDR3 comprises 13 residues. J lost 1 base, V lost 5 bases, and 0 bases had no gene match. The V gene's germline CDR1 is DFQATT and CDR2 SNEGSKA (reference sequence). This CDR3 reads CSAGTSGTDTQYF. CDR3 sequence (DNA): TGCAGTGCTGGGACTAGCGGCACAGATACGCAGTATTTT.

The V gene is TRBV6-4, the J gene TRBJ2-1; 8 bases fit TRBD2. Trimming at V came to 3 bases and at J to 7 bases, leaving 8 bases not matched to a gene. The CDR3 runs to 15 residues. Per germline, CDR1 MRHNA and CDR2 SNTAGT. The CDR3, as DNA: TGTGCCAGCAGTGATGAAGCGGGGGCGGGGAATGAGCAGTTCTTC. Translated, it gives CASSDEAGAGNEQFF.

V usage is TRBV20-1 and J usage is TRBJ2-3, with D perhaps TRBD2 (7 bases). From germline, CDR1 is DFQATT and CDR2 SNEGSKA (reference sequence). V was pared by 3 bases and J by 0 bases, with 10 bases between. The CDR3 is 14 amino acids. Written as DNA, the CDR3 is TGCAGTGCTAGCGAGGGGGGGAGCACAGATACGCAGTATTTT. Amino acid sequence: CSASEGGSTDTQYF.

This rearrangement joins TRBV12-3 or TRBV12-4 to TRBJ1-2, with D uncertain. Trimming took off 7 bases at V and 4 bases at J, with 10 bases between the two ends. The length of the CDR3 is 12 residues. CDR3 DNA sequence: TGTGCCAGCACCACTGGACTCTATGGCTACACCTTC. This codes for CASTTGLYGYTF.

The genes are TRBV20-1 and TRBJ1-5, with TRBD1 matching over 7 bases. This CDR3 spans 14 amino acids. Germline lookup yields CDR1 DFQATT and CDR2 SNEGSKA (reference sequence). Unmatched junction bases numbered 4, after V lost 3 bases and J lost 2 bases. The CDR3 sequence is CSAREDRGNQPQHF. In DNA, the CDR3 is TGCAGTGCTAGGGAAGACAGGGGCAATCAGCCCCAGCATTTT.

The chain combines TRBV4-1 with TRBJ1-1, with unresolved D. Trimming removed 1 base at V and 1 base at J, with 10 bases between. The CDR3 runs 15 residues. CDR1 MGHRA and CDR2 YSYEKL come from the germline V gene. The CDR3 DNA is TGCGCCAGCAGCCAAGCTGTCAACCCGAACACTGAAGCTTTCTTT. Translating gives CASSQAVNPNTEAFF.